This TCR beta chain came from a study of blood T cell repertoires in COVID-19. This CDR3 has 14 residues. Trimming at V came to 4 bases and at J to 9 bases, leaving 2 bases not matched to a gene. CDR1 is SNHLY and CDR2 is FYNNEI in the germline V gene. Only in-frame clones appear in the TCRdb table, and some are missing; sequencing was by immunoSEQ multiplex PCR. Among some 83,000 clones listed, around 87% were seen once. Sequenced sample: peripheral blood. The rearrangement links TRBV2 to TRBJ1-6, with TRBD1 matching 11 bases. The sequence was obtained from a man older than 75 with active or convalescent COVID-19. This CDR3 reads CASSGGTGGSPLHF. For the CDR3, the DNA is TGTGCCAGCAGTGGGGGGACAGGGGGTTCACCCCTCCACTTT.